The 8 T cell receptor beta chains given below trace back to one sample, sequenced in a study of T-cell reconstitution after alpha-beta-depleted transplantation in children. Researchers prepared the TCRbeta library using unique molecular identifiers, the study reports. TCRdb reprocessed the PCR reads with MiXCR, giving one entry per CDR3 protein. The sample has about 130,000 distinct CDR3 sequences, more than 9.5% seen once. Material: PBMCs, mostly from graft donor cells, obtained 180 days after TCRalphabeta/CD19-depleted stem cell transplant. These receptors were collected from a girl less than two years old who had a stem cell transplant for combined immunodeficiency, so the T cells may come from the graft donor.

The chain carries TRBV5-1 and TRBJ1-1; 10 positions agree with TRBD1. The CDR3 extends over 17 amino acids. The trim removed 3 bases at V and 0 bases at J, leaving 8 bases unmatched. The germline CDR1 and CDR2 sequences are SGHRS and YFSETQ. This CDR3 reads CASSSSGQGIMNTEAFF. The CDR3 region has the DNA TGCGCCAGCAGCTCCTCGGGACAGGGGATAATGAACACTGAAGCTTTCTTT. The full variable domain, completed using reference TRBV5-1 and TRBJ1-1, is KAGVTQTPRYLIKTRGQQVTLSCSPISGHRSVSWYQQTPGQGLQFLFEYFSETQRNKGNFPGRFSGRQFSNSRSEMNVSTLELGDSALYLCASSSSGQGIMNTEAFFGQGTRLTVV.

This chain connects TRBV20-1 to TRBJ1-2; 7 nucleotides agree with TRBD1. Germline CDR1 reads DFQATT; CDR2 reads SNEGSKA (reference sequence). This CDR3 contains 15 residues. Trimming took 6 bases from V and 3 from J; bases not matched to a gene: 13. CDR3 sequence: CSAYTGFRGDYGYTF. CDR3 bases: TGCAGTGCGTACACAGGGTTCAGGGGGGACTATGGCTACACCTTC.

This clonotype appeared many times. This chain connects TRBV5-1 to TRBJ1-4; 7 nucleotides line up with TRBD1. CDR3 length: 16 amino acids. Looked up from germline, CDR1 is SGHRS and CDR2 is YFSETQ. With 3 bases clipped from V and 0 bases from J, the junction kept 5 bases outside the gene matches. The CDR3 reads CASSWGDSPTNEKLFF. CDR3 DNA: TGCGCCAGCAGCTGGGGGGACAGCCCAACTAATGAAAAACTGTTTTTT.

The chain uses TRBV6-1 and TRBJ2-5; the match to TRBD2 covers 8 bases. CDR1 is MNHNS and CDR2 is SASEGT in the germline V gene. The junction had 13 bases not matched to a gene; V was cut back by 2 bases and J by 5 bases. The length of the CDR3 is 17 residues. CDR3 loop: CASSERRGGGRTETQYF. CDR3 coding DNA: TGTGCCAGCAGTGAAAGAAGGGGCGGGGGGCGGACGGAGACCCAGTACTTC.

The V call is TRBV12-3 or TRBV12-4, the J call TRBJ1-3; D not resolved. The CDR3 is made up of 14 amino acids. V was trimmed by 2 bases and J by 0 bases, leaving 5 bases between them. This CDR3 reads CASSLWASGNTIYF. The CDR3 DNA reads TGTGCCAGCAGTTTATGGGCCTCTGGAAACACCATATATTTT.

This sequence joins TRBV20-1 and TRBJ2-7; D might be TRBD1 (6 bases). Trimming removed 8 bases at V and 0 bases at J, with 11 bases between. The CDR3 runs to 12 residues. CDR1 is DFQATT, CDR2 SNEGSKA, per germline (reference sequence). The DNA of the CDR3 is TGCAGTTTTAGGGGGACCTCCTACGAGCAGTACTTC. It encodes CSFRGTSYEQYF.

The chain is built from TRBV5-1 and TRBJ2-1; 7 bases align to TRBD2. There are 16 residues in the CDR3. After removal of 1 base from V and 6 bases from J, the junction contained 10 bases not matched to a gene. In germline, CDR1 is SGHRS, CDR2 YFSETQ. CDR3 sequence: CASSLNNGRRGNEQFF. DNA for the CDR3: TGCGCCAGCAGCTTGAATAACGGGAGGCGGGGCAATGAGCAGTTCTTC. The full variable domain, completed using reference TRBV5-1 and TRBJ2-1, is KAGVTQTPRYLIKTRGQQVTLSCSPISGHRSVSWYQQTPGQGLQFLFEYFSETQRNKGNFPGRFSGRQFSNSRSEMNVSTLELGDSALYLCASSLNNGRRGNEQFFGPGTRLTVL.

This clonotype was found a few times. The V and J genes are TRBV19 and TRBJ1-5, with D possibly TRBD1 on 6 matching bases. CDR3 length equals 14 residues. V dropped 7 bases and J dropped 1 base, with 11 bases sitting between them. Germline loops: CDR1 LNHDA, CDR2 SQIVND (reference sequence). Here the CDR3 reads CASKWGGSNQPQHF. The CDR3 bases are TGTGCCAGTAAATGGGGGGGCAGCAATCAGCCCCAGCATTTT.